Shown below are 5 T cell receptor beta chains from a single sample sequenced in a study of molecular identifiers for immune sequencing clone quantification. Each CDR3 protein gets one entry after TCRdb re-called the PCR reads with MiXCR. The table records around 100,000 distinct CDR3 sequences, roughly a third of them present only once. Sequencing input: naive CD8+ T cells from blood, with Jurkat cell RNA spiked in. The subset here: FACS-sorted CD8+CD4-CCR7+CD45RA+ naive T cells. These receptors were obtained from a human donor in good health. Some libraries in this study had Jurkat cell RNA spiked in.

The CDR3 reads CASSSFYTDTQYF. The CDR3 bases are TGTGCCAGCAGCTCTTTTTACACAGATACGCAGTATTTT. The gene calls are TRBV5-4 and TRBJ2-3; D call uncertain. Trimming stripped 3 bases from V and 2 bases from J, with 7 bases between. CDR3 length: 13 amino acids. From germline, CDR1 is SGHNT and CDR2 YYREEE (reference sequence).

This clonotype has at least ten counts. The CDR3 here is CASSQDRDYEQYF. CDR3 in DNA: TGCGCCAGCAGCCAAGACAGGGACTACGAGCAGTACTTC. This chain links TRBV4-1 with TRBJ2-7; D perhaps matches TRBD1 (5 bases). Looked up from germline, CDR1 is MGHRA and CDR2 is YSYEKL. Between the trimmed V and J ends, which lost 0 bases and 3 bases, there was a span of 6 bases. This CDR3 has 13 residues.

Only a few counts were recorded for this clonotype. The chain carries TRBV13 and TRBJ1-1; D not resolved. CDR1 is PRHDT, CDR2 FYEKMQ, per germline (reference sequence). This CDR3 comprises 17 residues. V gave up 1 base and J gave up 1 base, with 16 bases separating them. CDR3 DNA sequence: TGTGCCAGCAGCTTAGAGTACGGAAGGGAGGGGAACACTGAAGCTTTCTTT. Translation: CASSLEYGREGNTEAFF.

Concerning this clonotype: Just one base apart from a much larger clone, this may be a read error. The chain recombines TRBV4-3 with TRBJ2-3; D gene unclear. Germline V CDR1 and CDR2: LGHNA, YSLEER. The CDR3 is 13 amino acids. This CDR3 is CASCQGIGDTQYF. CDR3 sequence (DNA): TGCGCCAGCTGCCAAGGTATTGGAGATACGCAGTATTTT.

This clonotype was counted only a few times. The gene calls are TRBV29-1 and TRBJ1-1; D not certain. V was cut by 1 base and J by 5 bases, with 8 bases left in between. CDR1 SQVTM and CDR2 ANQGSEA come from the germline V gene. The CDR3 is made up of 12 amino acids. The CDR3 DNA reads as TGCAGCGTTGAAGGAGACGGGACTGAAGCTTTCTTT. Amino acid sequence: CSVEGDGTEAFF.